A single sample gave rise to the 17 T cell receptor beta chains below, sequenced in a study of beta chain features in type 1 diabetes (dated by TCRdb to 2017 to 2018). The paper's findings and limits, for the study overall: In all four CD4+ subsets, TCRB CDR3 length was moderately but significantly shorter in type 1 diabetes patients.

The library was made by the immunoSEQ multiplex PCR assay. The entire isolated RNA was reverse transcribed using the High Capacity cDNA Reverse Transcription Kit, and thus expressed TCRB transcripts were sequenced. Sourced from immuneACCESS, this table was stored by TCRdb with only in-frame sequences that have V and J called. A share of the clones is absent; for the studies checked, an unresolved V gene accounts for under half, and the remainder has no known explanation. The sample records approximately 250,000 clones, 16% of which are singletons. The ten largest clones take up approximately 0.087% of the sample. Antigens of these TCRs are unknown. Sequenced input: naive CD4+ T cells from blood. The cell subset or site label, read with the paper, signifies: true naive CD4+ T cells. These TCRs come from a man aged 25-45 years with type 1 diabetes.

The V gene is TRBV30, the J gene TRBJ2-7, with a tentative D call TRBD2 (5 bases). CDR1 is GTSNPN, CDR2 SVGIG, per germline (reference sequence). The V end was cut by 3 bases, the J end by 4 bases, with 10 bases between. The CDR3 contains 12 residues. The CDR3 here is CAWRTGKYEQYF. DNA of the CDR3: TGTGCCTGGAGGACCGGGAAATACGAGCAGTACTTC.

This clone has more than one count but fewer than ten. The CDR3 sequence: CASSSNRGPTDTQYF. In DNA, the CDR3 is TGTGCCAGCAGCTCAAACAGGGGGCCCACAGATACGCAGTATTTT. The chain joins TRBV7-2 to TRBJ2-3; 9 bases are a match to TRBD1. The V and J ends lost 4 bases and 2 bases, in that order; junction bases with no gene match: 4. Germline lookup yields CDR1 SGHTA and CDR2 FQGNSA. The CDR3 spans 15 residues.

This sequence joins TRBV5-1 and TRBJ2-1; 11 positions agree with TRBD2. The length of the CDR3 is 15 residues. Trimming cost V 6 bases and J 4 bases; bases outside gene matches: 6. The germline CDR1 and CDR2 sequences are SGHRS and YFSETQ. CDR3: CASTQWTSGYNEQFF. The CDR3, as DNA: TGCGCCAGCACCCAATGGACTAGCGGGTACAATGAGCAGTTCTTC.

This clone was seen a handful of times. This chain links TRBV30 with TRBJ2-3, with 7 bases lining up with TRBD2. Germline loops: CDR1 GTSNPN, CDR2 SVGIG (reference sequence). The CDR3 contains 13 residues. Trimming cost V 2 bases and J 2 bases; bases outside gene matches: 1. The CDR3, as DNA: TGTGCCTGGAGTAGCGGGACCACAGATACGCAGTATTTT. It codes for CAWSSGTTDTQYF.

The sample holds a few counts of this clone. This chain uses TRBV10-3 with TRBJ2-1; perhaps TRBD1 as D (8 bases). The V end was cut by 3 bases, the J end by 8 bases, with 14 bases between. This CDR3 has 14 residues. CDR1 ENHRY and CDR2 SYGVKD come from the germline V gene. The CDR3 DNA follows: TGTGCCATCAGTGACCGGACAGGGAGGGATGAGCAGTTCTTC. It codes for CAISDRTGRDEQFF.

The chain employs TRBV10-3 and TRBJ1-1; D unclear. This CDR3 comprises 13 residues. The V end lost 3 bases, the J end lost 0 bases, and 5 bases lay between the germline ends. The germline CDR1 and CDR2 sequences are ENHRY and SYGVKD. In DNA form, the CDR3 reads TGTGCCATCAGTGAACAGCTGAACACTGAAGCTTTCTTT. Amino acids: CAISEQLNTEAFF.

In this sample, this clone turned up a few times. CDR3 region: CASTGQVPYEQYF. The CDR3 DNA sequence: TGTGCCAGCACGGGACAGGTTCCCTACGAGCAGTACTTC. The rearrangement uses TRBV2 and TRBJ2-7, with 8 bases lining up with TRBD1. In germline, CDR1 is SNHLY, CDR2 FYNNEI. V lost 7 bases to trimming and J lost 2 bases; unmatched junction nucleotides: 4. The CDR3 length is 13 residues.

The CDR3, as DNA: TGTGCCAGCAGATCCCCCCCGGGACAGGGGGCAGACATTCAGTACTTC. Its translation: CASRSPPGQGADIQYF. The rearrangement joins TRBV2 to TRBJ2-4; 12 nucleotides agree with TRBD1. Germline trimming cut 6 bases from V and 8 bases from J; bases unmatched to any gene: 11. This CDR3 region has 16 residues. Germline CDR1 and CDR2: SNHLY and FYNNEI.

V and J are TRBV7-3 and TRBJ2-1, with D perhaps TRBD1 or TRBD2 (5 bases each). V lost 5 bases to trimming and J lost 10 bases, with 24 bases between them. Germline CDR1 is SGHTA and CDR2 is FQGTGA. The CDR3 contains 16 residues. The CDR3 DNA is TGTGCCAGCAGCCCAATCGGGGCGGTAAGGGATCAGGAGCAGTTCTTC. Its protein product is CASSPIGAVRDQEQFF.

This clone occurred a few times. CDR3 region: CSVVRGANEKLFF. DNA for the CDR3: TGCAGCGTTGTCCGGGGGGCTAATGAAAAACTGTTTTTT. The rearrangement links TRBV29-1 to TRBJ1-4; D may be TRBD1 (5 bases). The V end lost 4 bases, the J end lost 3 bases, and 9 bases lay between the germline ends. The CDR3 sequence is 13 residues long. Germline CDR1 reads SQVTM; CDR2 reads ANQGSEA.

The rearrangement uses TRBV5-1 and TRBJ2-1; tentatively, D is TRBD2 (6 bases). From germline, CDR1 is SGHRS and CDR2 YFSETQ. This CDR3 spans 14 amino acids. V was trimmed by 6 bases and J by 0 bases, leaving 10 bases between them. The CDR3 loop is CASKAGSSYNEQFF. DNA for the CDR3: TGCGCCAGCAAAGCGGGCAGCTCCTACAATGAGCAGTTCTTC.

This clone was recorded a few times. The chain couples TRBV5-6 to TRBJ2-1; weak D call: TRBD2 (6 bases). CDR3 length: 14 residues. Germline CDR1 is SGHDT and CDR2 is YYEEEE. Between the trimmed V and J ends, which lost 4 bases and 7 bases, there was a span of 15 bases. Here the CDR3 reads CASSPETRRNEQFF. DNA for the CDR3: TGTGCCAGCAGCCCCGAGACTAGACGAAATGAGCAGTTCTTC.

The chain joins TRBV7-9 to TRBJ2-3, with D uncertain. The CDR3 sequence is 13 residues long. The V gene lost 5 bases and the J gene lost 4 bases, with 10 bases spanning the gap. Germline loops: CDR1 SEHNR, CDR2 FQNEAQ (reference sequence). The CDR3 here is CASSAMWADTQYF. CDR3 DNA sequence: TGTGCCAGCAGCGCGATGTGGGCAGATACGCAGTATTTT.

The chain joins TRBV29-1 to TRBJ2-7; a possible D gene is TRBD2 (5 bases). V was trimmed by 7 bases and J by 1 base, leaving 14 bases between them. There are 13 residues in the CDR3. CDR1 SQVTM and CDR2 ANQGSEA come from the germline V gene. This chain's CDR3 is CSAERAGSYEQYF. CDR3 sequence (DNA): TGCAGCGCGGAGAGGGCAGGATCCTACGAGCAGTACTTC.

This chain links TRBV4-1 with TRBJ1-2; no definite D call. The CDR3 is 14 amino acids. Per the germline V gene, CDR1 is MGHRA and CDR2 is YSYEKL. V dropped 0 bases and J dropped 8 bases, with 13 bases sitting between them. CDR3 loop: CASSQDQGPAGYTF. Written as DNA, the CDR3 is TGCGCCAGCAGCCAAGATCAAGGTCCCGCGGGCTACACCTTC.

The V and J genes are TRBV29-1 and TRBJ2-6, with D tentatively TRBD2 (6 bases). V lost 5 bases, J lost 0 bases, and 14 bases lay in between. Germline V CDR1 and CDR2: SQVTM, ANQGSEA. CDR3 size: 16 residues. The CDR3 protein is CSVRRGGDSGANVLTF. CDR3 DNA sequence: TGCAGCGTTCGAAGGGGAGGCGACTCTGGGGCCAACGTCCTGACTTTC.

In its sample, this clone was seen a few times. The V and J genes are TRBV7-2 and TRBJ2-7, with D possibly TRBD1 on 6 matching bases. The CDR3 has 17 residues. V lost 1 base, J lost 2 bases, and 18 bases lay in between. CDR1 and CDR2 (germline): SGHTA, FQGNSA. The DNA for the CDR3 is TGTGCCAGCAGCTTAGGGAATCCCGGGACACCGGCCTACGAGCAGTACTTC. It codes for CASSLGNPGTPAYEQYF.